This T cell receptor beta chain originates from a study of CD8+ T cells in alopecia areata. Notes on the study in general: Resident alphabeta T cells of normal skin are also sequenced in scalp samples.

TCR sequencing used cDNA made by reverse transcription of extracted RNA. The repertoire was sequenced with immunoSEQ multiplex PCR; TCRdb's copy has only in-frame clones and lacks some. The profile shows about 120,000 clones, 45% to 50% of them singletons. From alopecia areata patients, lesional scalp punch biopsies and peripheral blood were collected. The CDR3 spans 14 residues. The ends lost 5 bases at V and 4 bases at J; junction bases unmatched: 4. Germline lookup yields CDR1 SGHTA and CDR2 FQGNSA. In this sample, this clone turned up a few times. Its specificity is unknown. V is TRBV7-2 and J is TRBJ2-5, with TRBD2 matching over 10 bases. Sample: NKG2D-low CD8+ T cells sorted from blood. The source of this sequence is a human donor with alopecia areata. CDR3: CASSAPSGRETQYF. CDR3 coding DNA: TGTGCCAGCAGCGCACCTAGCGGGAGAGAGACCCAGTACTTC.